This is a list of T cell receptor beta chains from one sample in a study of vaccination effects on CD4 cells after COVID-19. Their specific antigens are unknown. Sequenced by immunoSEQ multiplex PCR; TCRdb stores in-frame clones only, minus some. The data contain about 79,000 clones, 74% of them seen just once; the ten biggest clones take up under 2%. This specimen consisted of CD4+ T cells from PBMCs cultured with HCoV-229E spike peptides, obtained before COVID-19 vaccination. The receptors shown here come from a human donor who received a COVID-19 vaccine. CDR3s include the opening cysteine and the closing phenylalanine or tryptophan. Each record gives: clone size, D gene, V gene, J gene, CDR3 protein, CDR3 DNA. D genes are given only for firm matches. Expanded clones are given a class, and other clones once, few, many or no size at all.

clone_size: NA; d_call: NA; v_call: TRBV21-1; j_call: TRBJ1-5; cdr3_aa: CASSKVRRGQSGQPQHF; cdr3_nt: TGTGCCAGCAGCAAAGTAAGACGGGGACAGTCAGGACAGCCCCAGCATTTT
clone_size: NA; d_call: NA; v_call: TRBV9; j_call: TRBJ1-3; cdr3_aa: CASSVDGGTGNTIYF; cdr3_nt: TGTGCCAGCAGCGTAGATGGGGGGACTGGAAACACCATATATTTT
clone_size: NA; d_call: NA; v_call: TRBV5-5; j_call: TRBJ1-2; cdr3_aa: CASSLGAGANYGYTF; cdr3_nt: TGTGCCAGCAGCTTGGGGGCAGGGGCTAACTATGGCTACACCTTC
clone_size: NA; d_call: NA; v_call: TRBV2; j_call: TRBJ2-5; cdr3_aa: CASSRVRGHQETQYF; cdr3_nt: TGTGCCAGCAGTCGAGTACGGGGACACCAAGAGACCCAGTACTTC
clone_size: NA; d_call: NA; v_call: TRBV27; j_call: TRBJ2-5; cdr3_aa: CASSLAGFGETQYF; cdr3_nt: TGTGCCAGCAGTTTAGCAGGGTTCGGGGAGACCCAGTACTTC
clone_size: NA; d_call: NA; v_call: TRBV6-5; j_call: TRBJ2-1; cdr3_aa: CATLLWHNEQFF; cdr3_nt: TGTGCCACCCTCCTCTGGCACAATGAGCAGTTCTTC
clone_size: NA; d_call: NA; v_call: TRBV3-1/TRBV3-2; j_call: TRBJ1-6; cdr3_aa: CASSQADRALHF; cdr3_nt: TGTGCCAGCAGCCAGGCGGACAGAGCCCTCCACTTT
clone_size: NA; d_call: TRBD2; v_call: TRBV5-1; j_call: TRBJ2-5; cdr3_aa: CASSLRPRSSGNQETQYF; cdr3_nt: TGCGCCAGCAGCTTGAGGCCCCGTTCGAGCGGGAACCAAGAGACCCAGTACTTC
clone_size: NA; d_call: NA; v_call: TRBV29-1; j_call: TRBJ2-5; cdr3_aa: CSVAGLQETQYF; cdr3_nt: TGCAGCGTTGCCGGTCTCCAAGAGACCCAGTACTTC
clone_size: NA; d_call: NA; v_call: TRBV19; j_call: TRBJ2-5; cdr3_aa: CASRVGETQYF; cdr3_nt: TGTGCCTCCAGGGTAGGAGAGACCCAGTACTTC
clone_size: NA; d_call: NA; v_call: TRBV6-2/TRBV6-3; j_call: TRBJ1-5; cdr3_aa: CASSWREQPQHF; cdr3_nt: TGTGCCAGCAGTTGGAGGGAACAGCCCCAGCATTTT
clone_size: NA; d_call: NA; v_call: TRBV18; j_call: TRBJ1-1; cdr3_aa: CASCQGQNTEAFF; cdr3_nt: TGTGCCAGCTGCCAGGGTCAGAACACTGAAGCTTTCTTT
clone_size: few; d_call: NA; v_call: TRBV7-8; j_call: TRBJ2-1; cdr3_aa: CASSRDSRSISNEQFF; cdr3_nt: TGTGCCAGCAGCCGGGATTCGCGCAGCATCTCCAATGAGCAGTTCTTC
clone_size: NA; d_call: TRBD2; v_call: TRBV5-6; j_call: TRBJ2-5; cdr3_aa: CASSLIAGGGETQYF; cdr3_nt: TGTGCCAGCAGCTTGATTGCGGGGGGCGGAGAGACCCAGTACTTC
clone_size: few; d_call: NA; v_call: TRBV3-1/TRBV3-2; j_call: TRBJ1-1; cdr3_aa: CASSLSGGTEAFF; cdr3_nt: TGTGCCAGCAGCCTAAGTGGCGGCACTGAAGCTTTCTTT
clone_size: NA; d_call: TRBD1; v_call: TRBV5-1; j_call: TRBJ1-1; cdr3_aa: CASSFEQGANTEAFF; cdr3_nt: TGCGCCAGCAGCTTCGAACAGGGGGCAAACACTGAAGCTTTCTTT
clone_size: NA; d_call: NA; v_call: TRBV7-2; j_call: TRBJ2-2; cdr3_aa: CASSSTTRRDTGELFF; cdr3_nt: TGTGCCAGCAGCTCCACGACTAGACGGGACACCGGGGAGCTGTTTTTT
clone_size: NA; d_call: NA; v_call: TRBV6-5; j_call: TRBJ2-5; cdr3_aa: CASSSRGRGETQYF; cdr3_nt: TGTGCCAGCTCTTCGCGGGGCCGTGGAGAGACCCAGTACTTC
clone_size: few; d_call: NA; v_call: TRBV6-5; j_call: TRBJ1-6; cdr3_aa: CASTPGGSWSPLHF; cdr3_nt: TGTGCCAGCACCCCCGGGGGTAGTTGGTCACCCCTCCACTTT
clone_size: NA; d_call: NA; v_call: TRBV9; j_call: TRBJ1-1; cdr3_aa: CASSAGVRDTEAFF; cdr3_nt: TGTGCCAGCAGCGCTGGGGTCAGGGACACTGAAGCTTTCTTT
clone_size: NA; d_call: NA; v_call: TRBV7-3; j_call: TRBJ2-6; cdr3_aa: CASSPSDTNSGANVLTF; cdr3_nt: TGTGCCAGCAGCCCGTCCGACACGAACTCTGGGGCCAACGTCCTGACTTTC
clone_size: few; d_call: TRBD1; v_call: TRBV5-1; j_call: TRBJ1-2; cdr3_aa: CASSLFQQGYGYTF; cdr3_nt: TGCGCCAGCAGCTTGTTTCAACAGGGGTATGGCTACACCTTC
clone_size: NA; d_call: NA; v_call: TRBV19; j_call: TRBJ1-2; cdr3_aa: CASSFGTGGYTF; cdr3_nt: TGTGCCAGTAGCTTCGGGACCGGGGGCTACACCTTC
clone_size: NA; d_call: TRBD1; v_call: TRBV28; j_call: TRBJ2-2; cdr3_aa: CASRPTRGGAGTGELFF; cdr3_nt: TGTGCCAGCAGACCCACAAGAGGGGGCGCGGGCACCGGGGAGCTGTTTTTT
clone_size: NA; d_call: NA; v_call: TRBV9; j_call: TRBJ2-3; cdr3_aa: CASSVGLSDTQYF; cdr3_nt: TGTGCCAGCAGCGTAGGGCTGTCAGATACGCAGTATTTT
clone_size: NA; d_call: TRBD1; v_call: TRBV10-3; j_call: TRBJ1-1; cdr3_aa: CAIRQQGAKNTEAFF; cdr3_nt: TGTGCCATCAGACAACAGGGGGCTAAGAACACTGAAGCTTTCTTT
clone_size: NA; d_call: TRBD1; v_call: TRBV19; j_call: TRBJ2-2; cdr3_aa: CASKNLWDRSPSTGELFF; cdr3_nt: TGTGCCAGTAAAAATTTGTGGGACAGATCCCCTTCCACCGGGGAGCTGTTTTTT
clone_size: NA; d_call: TRBD2; v_call: TRBV29-1; j_call: TRBJ2-3; cdr3_aa: CSGGERGGTDTQYF; cdr3_nt: TGCAGCGGGGGCGAGCGGGGGGGTACAGATACGCAGTATTTT
clone_size: NA; d_call: NA; v_call: TRBV5-1; j_call: TRBJ2-2; cdr3_aa: CASSLGGNTGELFF; cdr3_nt: TGCGCCAGCAGCTTGGGGGGGAACACCGGGGAGCTGTTTTTT
clone_size: NA; d_call: TRBD2; v_call: TRBV5-1; j_call: TRBJ2-2; cdr3_aa: CASSLFAGGDTGELFF; cdr3_nt: TGCGCCAGCAGCTTGTTCGCGGGGGGGGACACCGGGGAGCTGTTTTTT
clone_size: few; d_call: NA; v_call: TRBV11-1; j_call: TRBJ1-6; cdr3_aa: CASSLQGTTPLHF; cdr3_nt: TGTGCCAGCAGCTTACAGGGTACGACACCCCTCCACTTT